A single sample is the source of the 14 T cell receptor beta chains below, sequenced in a study of molecular identifiers for immune sequencing clone quantification. One entry per CDR3 protein results from TCRdb running MiXCR on the PCR reads. The data show approximately 550,000 distinct CDR3 sequences, with about a fifth seen just once and approximately 0.84% held by the top ten. Material: naive CD8+ T cells from blood, with Jurkat cell RNA spiked in. The subset: FACS-sorted CD8+CD4-CCR7+CD45RA+ naive T cells. All receptors come from a human donor in good health. Some libraries in this study had Jurkat cell RNA spiked in.

CDR3 DNA: TGCGCCAGCAGCTCCTGGGGTAGCGGTACAGATACGCAGTATTTT. Its protein product is CASSSWGSGTDTQYF. J is TRBJ2-3 and V is TRBV5-1; TRBD2 might be the D (6 bases). V shed 3 bases and J shed 3 bases, with 14 bases lying between them. Germline V gene sequence: CDR1 SGHRS, CDR2 YFSETQ. The CDR3 has 15 residues. Based on the CDR3 plus reference TRBV5-1 and TRBJ2-3, the full variable domain is KAGVTQTPRYLIKTRGQQVTLSCSPISGHRSVSWYQQTPGQGLQFLFEYFSETQRNKGNFPGRFSGRQFSNSRSEMNVSTLELGDSALYLCASSSWGSGTDTQYFGPGTRLTVL.

Remarks on this clonotype: This may be a read error, as it is one base from a much larger clone. The rearrangement uses TRBV4-1 and TRBJ1-5; D gene uncertain. Germline values: CDR1 MGHRA, CDR2 YSYEKL. Deletions cut 0 bases from V and 9 bases from J, with 9 bases between. The CDR3 length is 13 residues. CDR3 protein: CASSQDRVVPQHF. CDR3 coding DNA: TGCGCCAGCAGCCAAGACCGAGTAGTGCCCCAGCATTTT.

This clonotype occurred many times. This rearrangement joins TRBV12-3 or TRBV12-4 to TRBJ2-7; 13 bases are a match to TRBD2. With 6 bases clipped from V and 3 bases from J, the junction kept 5 bases outside the gene matches. CDR3 length: 15 residues. The CDR3 sequence: CASRPTSGRFYEQYF. CDR3 nucleotide sequence: TGTGCCAGCAGACCGACTAGCGGGAGGTTCTACGAGCAGTACTTC.

This clonotype was seen many times. The chain recombines TRBV29-1 with TRBJ2-7; no clear D. With 5 bases removed from V and 1 base from J, the gap between germline ends came to 12 bases. Germline CDR1 and CDR2: SQVTM and ANQGSEA. The length of the CDR3 is 13 residues. Here the CDR3 DNA reads TGCAGCGTTTATTCCAGCGCGTCCTACGAGCAGTACTTC. This gives the protein CSVYSSASYEQYF.

Notes on this clonotype: A much larger clone sits a single nucleotide away, making a read error possible. The chain employs TRBV7-9 and TRBJ2-5; 8 nucleotides agree with TRBD2. Losses at the gene ends were 4 bases for V and 1 base for J; bases not matched to a gene: 8. The CDR3 sequence is 16 residues long. CDR1 and CDR2 from the germline V gene are SEHNR and FQNEAQ (reference sequence). This CDR3 is CASSSISGDTQETQYF. In nucleotides, the CDR3 is TGTGCCAGCAGCTCGATTAGCGGGGATACCCAAGAGACCCAGTACTTC.

In its sample, this clonotype was seen a few times. This chain joins TRBV6-2 or TRBV6-3 and TRBJ1-1, with no clear D. The germline gives CDR1 MNHEY, CDR2 SVGEGT. Trimming took off 2 bases at V and 4 bases at J, with 11 bases between the two ends. CDR3 length: 14 residues. The CDR3 region is CASSYAGGSTEAFF. DNA for the CDR3: TGTGCCAGCAGTTACGCCGGAGGGAGCACTGAAGCTTTCTTT.

This clonotype was seen a few times. The chain recombines TRBV7-9 with TRBJ2-7; D unclear. This CDR3 has 14 amino acids. CDR1 SEHNR and CDR2 FQNEAQ come from the germline V gene (reference sequence). V was pared by 2 bases and J by 4 bases, with 12 bases between. In DNA, the CDR3 is TGTGCCAGCAGCTTAATCCCGGCAGCATACGAGCAGTACTTC. Its protein is CASSLIPAAYEQYF.

There are many counts of this clonotype. The chain couples TRBV6-1 to TRBJ1-1; D unclear. The germline gives CDR1 MNHNS, CDR2 SASEGT. The length of the CDR3 is 14 residues. V shed 5 bases and J shed 8 bases, with 18 bases lying between them. The CDR3: CASSTPNPPQEAFF. In nucleotides, the CDR3 is TGTGCCAGCAGTACCCCGAACCCTCCCCAGGAAGCTTTCTTT.

In its sample, this clonotype was seen a few times. The chain couples TRBV4-2 to TRBJ2-5; possibly TRBD2 for D (6 bases). V was pared by 1 base and J by 5 bases, with 17 bases between. CDR1 is LGHNA and CDR2 is YNFKEQ in the germline V gene. The CDR3 consists of 16 residues. This CDR3 is CASSQGVGGPMETQYF. CDR3 nucleotide sequence: TGTGCCAGCAGCCAAGGGGTGGGAGGCCCCATGGAGACCCAGTACTTC.

In the case of this clonotype: A read error may be the cause here, since a much bigger clone is one base away. V and J are TRBV30 and TRBJ2-3; D tentatively fits TRBD1 or TRBD2 (5 bases each). Trimming shortened V by 2 bases and J by 3 bases, and 9 bases separated the two germline ends. Per the germline V gene, CDR1 is GTSNPN and CDR2 is SVGIG (reference sequence). The CDR3 spans 13 residues. The CDR3 DNA sequence: TGTGCCTGGAGTTCCGGGGCTACAGATACGCAGTATTTT. Encoded protein: CAWSSGATDTQYF.

As regards this clonotype: A much larger clone sits a single nucleotide away, making a read error possible. The chain links TRBV7-9 to TRBJ2-3; 7 bases are a match to TRBD2. Germline V gene lookup returns CDR1 SEHNR and CDR2 FQNEAQ (reference sequence). The CDR3 is made up of 17 amino acids. In nucleotides, the CDR3 is TGTGCCAGCAGCTCCCCCTGGGCTAGCGGTAACACAGATGCGCAGTATTTT. Its protein is CASSSPWASGNTDAQYF.

This clonotype was recorded many times. This sequence joins TRBV28 and TRBJ1-5; D not resolved. The germline V and J ends were trimmed by 4 bases and 0 bases, with 7 bases remaining between them. The V gene's germline CDR1 is MDHEN and CDR2 SYDVKM. The CDR3 runs 14 residues. The CDR3 region is CASSSSFSNQPQHF. The CDR3 region has the DNA TGTGCCAGCAGTTCCAGCTTTAGCAATCAGCCCCAGCATTTT.

In its sample, this clonotype was seen a few times. This chain connects TRBV20-1 to TRBJ2-7, with TRBD2 matching 9 bases. CDR3 length: 14 residues. Trimming removed 0 bases from V and 5 bases from J; junction bases left unmatched: 5. Per the germline V gene, CDR1 is DFQATT and CDR2 is SNEGSKA (reference sequence). CDR3 loop: CSAREPGLANEQYF. In DNA, the CDR3 is TGCAGTGCTAGAGAACCGGGACTAGCTAACGAGCAGTACTTC.

This clonotype was detected a few times. The chain combines TRBV4-1 with TRBJ2-2; 8 positions agree with TRBD2. CDR1 and CDR2 from the germline V gene are MGHRA and YSYEKL. This CDR3 region has 14 residues. Trimming cost V 8 bases and J 1 base; bases outside gene matches: 3. The CDR3 DNA is TGCGCCAGCGGTCTAGCGGGGAACACCGGGGAGCTGTTTTTT. It specifies CASGLAGNTGELFF.